This T cell receptor (beta chain) stems from a study of identical twins. Study results and caveats: The study reached conclusions through statistical analysis that was cross-sectional, not following the same donors.

This clonotype turned up a few times. No antigen is known for it. TCRdb independently ran MiXCR on the 5' RACE reads; one entry per CDR3 protein. The table includes some 590,000 distinct CDR3 sequences, roughly 9.5% detected once. The data were also submitted as part of a second study, on yellow fever vaccine responses in identical twins. That report notes: Vaccine T cell responses of twins reportedly seemed partly convergent and partly personalized.

The sample comprised PBMCs. This sequence was found in a young woman in good health.

The DNA of the CDR3 is TGTGCCAGCAGCCCCTCGGGACAGTTCCCCTATGGCTACACCTTC. Amino acid sequence: CASSPSGQFPYGYTF. V usage is TRBV13 and J usage is TRBJ1-2, with TRBD1 identical over 7 bases. In germline, CDR1 is PRHDT, CDR2 FYEKMQ (reference sequence). The V segment lost 5 bases and the J segment 4 bases; nucleotides outside the gene matches: 10. The CDR3 has 15 residues.